These T cell receptor beta chains were read from a single sample in a study of blood T cell repertoires in COVID-19. TCRdb's table, derived via immunoSEQ multiplex PCR, lists solely in-frame clones and lacks some. The table includes approximately 70,000 clones, around 80% detected once. The specimen sequenced was peripheral blood. These receptor sequences come from a man older than 75 with active or convalescent COVID-19. Each CDR3 is given without its conserved first and last residue.

V gene: TRBV9
J gene: TRBJ1-1
CDR3 protein: ASPTEATEAF

V gene: TRBV29-1
J gene: TRBJ2-1
CDR3 protein: SASLAAYEQF

V gene: TRBV4-2
J gene: TRBJ2-7
CDR3 protein: ASSQDRTSGSWEQY

V gene: TRBV6-6
J gene: TRBJ1-2
CDR3 protein: ASSHEGETGYT

V gene: TRBV19
J gene: TRBJ2-5
CDR3 protein: ASSRRGPSRETQY

V gene: TRBV6-2/TRBV6-3
J gene: TRBJ1-5
CDR3 protein: ASSYSIRKDSNQPQH

V gene: TRBV6-1
J gene: TRBJ1-5
CDR3 protein: ASSEFTTNNQPQH

V gene: TRBV7-9
J gene: TRBJ1-1
CDR3 protein: ASSLVREKAF

V gene: TRBV28
J gene: TRBJ1-4
CDR3 protein: ASSQAQGDEKLF

V gene: TRBV10-1
J gene: TRBJ1-1
CDR3 protein: ASSRDRGISEAF

V gene: TRBV6-2/TRBV6-3
J gene: TRBJ2-2
CDR3 protein: ASSPTGQLLGGELF

V gene: TRBV30
J gene: TRBJ2-2
CDR3 protein: AWRPKRSLRELF

V gene: TRBV30
J gene: TRBJ2-7
CDR3 protein: AWSGSGGHEQY

V gene: TRBV7-2
J gene: TRBJ2-7
CDR3 protein: ASSHGTAYEQY

V gene: TRBV7-2
J gene: TRBJ1-6
CDR3 protein: ASSLERQGSYALH

V gene: TRBV18
J gene: TRBJ2-5
CDR3 protein: ASSPPLGQGASATQY

V gene: TRBV5-1
J gene: TRBJ2-3
CDR3 protein: ASSLSGGITSTDTQY

V gene: TRBV30
J gene: TRBJ2-7
CDR3 protein: AWRNTGSSYEQY

V gene: TRBV3-1/TRBV3-2
J gene: TRBJ1-1
CDR3 protein: ASSKQGLNTEAF

V gene: TRBV3-1/TRBV3-2
J gene: TRBJ2-3
CDR3 protein: ASSQELAGDPTDTQY

V gene: TRBV5-1
J gene: TRBJ2-5
CDR3 protein: ASSLRGFQY

V gene: TRBV18
J gene: TRBJ1-3
CDR3 protein: ASSTGVGNTIY

V gene: TRBV5-6
J gene: TRBJ2-6
CDR3 protein: ASSPVWTGGSGANVLT

V gene: TRBV5-4
J gene: TRBJ2-2
CDR3 protein: ASSPAGTAVPGELF

V gene: TRBV13
J gene: TRBJ2-1
CDR3 protein: ASSLGGPSYNEQF

V gene: TRBV5-1
J gene: TRBJ1-2
CDR3 protein: ASSLAHSNYGYT